This T cell receptor (beta chain) was identified in a study of T cell responses to AZD1222 COVID-19 vaccine. Germline V gives CDR1 LNHNV, CDR2 YYDKDF (reference sequence). V lost 5 bases to trimming and J lost 4 bases, with 14 bases between them. The CDR3 sequence is 14 residues long. Clones were read by immunoSEQ multiplex PCR, and TCRdb kept only the in-frame ones, dropping some. This sample has more than 80,000 clones; approximately 86% occur once, and the top ten carry approximately 5.5%. The J gene is TRBJ1-2, the V gene TRBV15; possibly TRBD1 for D (5 bases). The source is an adult in good health. The starting material was peripheral blood, obtained on day 0 of AZD1222 vaccination. CDR3 sequence (DNA): TGTGCCACCAGCTTAGGGACCGGCACCTATGGCTACACCTTC. It is translated as CATSLGTGTYGYTF.